This T cell receptor (beta chain) emerged from a study of cytomegalovirus exposure and HLA in healthy donors. Study observations and caveats: Excluded were some V segments that proved indistinguishable, including TRBV6-2 and TRBV6-3. Several of the most significant clusters were apparently associated with common viral pathogens in a later analysis. The authors confirmed in vitro that a few CMV-associated chains were specific for CMV antigens.

Each donor was healthy, and each was a bone marrow donor. The CDR3 is 15 residues long. Per the germline V gene, CDR1 is MGHDK and CDR2 is SYGVNS. V lost 0 bases to trimming and J lost 2 bases, with 9 bases between them. Points on this clone: Its antigen is still unknown.

Vbeta (60) and Jbeta (13) primers were used in the PCR. TCRdb's table, derived via immunoSEQ multiplex PCR, lists solely in-frame clones and lacks some. This table has roughly 250,000 clones, roughly four fifths appearing once. The sample was PBMCs. The TCR comes from a woman between 35 and 50 years old in good health and CMV-seropositive. The genes are TRBV25-1 and TRBJ2-3; possible D gene TRBD2, 5 bases. This CDR3 is CASSEYRADTDTQYF. In nucleotides, the CDR3 is TGTGCCAGCAGTGAATACCGAGCGGACACAGATACGCAGTATTTT. Using reference TRBV25-1 and TRBJ2-3 for the parts outside the CDR3, the full variable domain is EADIYQTPRYLVIGTGKKITLECSQTMGHDKMYWYQQDPGMELHLIHYSYGVNSTEKGDLSSESTVSRIRTEHFPLTLESARPSHTSQYLCASSEYRADTDTQYFGPGTRLTVL.